This TCR beta chain came from a study of blood T cell repertoires in COVID-19. Looking at the study overall: COVID-19 samples from acute and convalescent phases originated in the United States, Italy and Spain.

The V and J ends lost 8 bases and 0 bases respectively, with 18 bases between them. CDR1 and CDR2 (germline): ENHRY, SYGVKD. The CDR3 spans 16 residues. In the authors' methods: Reference gene primer amplification gave nucleated cell count estimates. Clones were read by immunoSEQ multiplex PCR, and TCRdb kept only the in-frame ones, dropping some. Clone size and V and J calls were adopted from that table, with D and trimming inferred from the DNA. Found here are 150,000 to 200,000 clones, roughly four fifths of them singletons; the top ten hold approximately 12%. The V call is TRBV10-3, the J call TRBJ2-3, with TRBD2 as a possible D gene (6 bases). Material: peripheral blood. This clonotype was obtained from a man aged 70 or older who had recovered from COVID-19. CDR3 nucleotides: TGTGCCATCGACGAGACAACGAGCGGGAGCACAGATACGCAGTATTTT. Its protein product is CAIDETTSGSTDTQYF.